The 14 T cell receptor beta chains below come from one sample, sequenced in a study of blood T cell repertoires in COVID-19 (dated by TCRdb to the early 2020s). Receptors were amplified or captured by the immunoSEQ multiplex PCR assay. The clones in this table, taken by TCRdb from immuneACCESS, are in-frame only. Not every clone is retained; where verified, under half of the shortfall comes from an unresolved V gene, and the cause of the rest is unknown. Recorded for this sample are 270,000 or so clones; roughly 90% of them occurred a single time. Of the sample, 0.94% is held by the ten largest clones. The sequencing input was peripheral blood. All receptors derive from a woman in her thirties or forties who had recovered from COVID-19.

This chain links TRBV6-2 or TRBV6-3 with TRBJ1-2, with D possibly TRBD1 on 6 matching bases. The V gene's germline CDR1 is MNHEY and CDR2 SVGEGT. The CDR3 is made up of 16 amino acids. Trimming pared 1 base from V and 3 bases from J, leaving 15 bases between. The chain's CDR3 is CASSYYDTGSYYGYTF. DNA of the CDR3: TGTGCCAGCAGTTACTACGATACAGGGAGCTACTATGGCTACACCTTC.

The chain is built from TRBV7-5 and TRBJ1-5; TRBD1 is taken as the D call from the table, unchecked against the DNA. TRBV7-5 is noted as a pseudogene. The CDR3 length is 16 residues. The CDR3 sequence is CARSFGQFYSNQPQHF. For the CDR3, the DNA is TGTGCCAGAAGCTTTGGACAGTTTTATAGCAATCAGCCCCAGCATTTT.

J is TRBJ2-1 and V is TRBV5-6; D remains ambiguous. Germline loops: CDR1 SGHDT, CDR2 YYEEEE. The CDR3 extends over 14 amino acids. The germline V and J ends were trimmed by 9 bases and 5 bases, with 18 bases remaining between them. CDR3 sequence reads: CATHSLPLDNEQFF. DNA for the CDR3: TGTGCCACCCATTCACTACCTTTGGACAATGAGCAGTTCTTC.

V is TRBV27 and J is TRBJ2-1, with D perhaps TRBD1 (6 bases). Germline V gives CDR1 MNHEY, CDR2 SMNVEV (reference sequence). V was pared by 7 bases and J by 0 bases, with 7 bases between. The CDR3 is made up of 13 amino acids. Here the CDR3 reads CASMDSSYNEQFF. Written as DNA, the CDR3 is TGTGCCAGCATGGACAGCTCCTACAATGAGCAGTTCTTC.

The gene calls are TRBV5-6 and TRBJ2-1; weak D call: TRBD1 (5 bases). Trimming cost V 0 bases and J 7 bases, with 17 bases left between them. Germline V gene data show CDR1 as SGHDT and CDR2 as YYEEEE. CDR3 length equals 16 residues. The CDR3 DNA sequence: TGTGCCAGCAGCTTGGCGCCTCCCCCCCCAGGGAATGAGCAGTTCTTC. Encoded protein: CASSLAPPPPGNEQFF.

The V call is TRBV3-1 (or the pseudogene TRBV3-2), the J call TRBJ2-7; D remains unclear. Trimming stripped 4 bases from V and 2 bases from J, with 15 bases between. The CDR3 spans 15 residues. In germline, CDR1 is LGHDT, CDR2 YNNKEL (reference sequence). The CDR3 reads CASSRPTHGAYEQYF. CDR3 coding DNA: TGTGCCAGCAGCCGCCCGACACACGGCGCCTACGAGCAGTACTTC.

The rearrangement uses TRBV4-2 and TRBJ2-7, with 12 bases that match TRBD2. The CDR3 is 17 amino acids. V gave up 0 bases and J gave up 4 bases; unmatched junction bases: 7. Germline V CDR1 and CDR2: LGHNA, YNFKEQ. CDR3 in DNA: TGTGCCAGCAGCCAAGATTCGACTAGCGGGAGTTTTTACGAGCAGTACTTC. This encodes CASSQDSTSGSFYEQYF.

The chain links TRBV9 to TRBJ2-2; unclear D gene. V lost 0 bases to trimming and J lost 2 bases, with 5 bases between them. Per the germline V gene, CDR1 is SGDLS and CDR2 is YYNGEE. The CDR3 runs 14 residues. CDR3 sequence (DNA): TGTGCCAGCAGCGTAGCAGAAAACACCGGGGAGCTGTTTTTT. This translates into CASSVAENTGELFF.

With respect to this clone: Other DNA variants within this sample encode the same CDR3. The V gene is TRBV2, the J gene TRBJ2-7, with TRBD2 identical over 10 bases. Germline V gene sequence: CDR1 SNHLY, CDR2 FYNNEI. This CDR3 contains 14 residues. J was trimmed by 7 bases and V by 2 bases; bases with no gene match: 5. CDR3 coding DNA: TGTGCCAGCAGTGAAACTAGCGGGATCTATGAGCAGTACTTC. This encodes CASSETSGIYEQYF.

This sequence joins TRBV30 and TRBJ2-4; 8 positions match TRBD2. Germline V gives CDR1 GTSNPN, CDR2 SVGIG (reference sequence). CDR3 length equals 16 residues. The junction had 10 bases not matched to a gene; V was cut back by 6 bases and J by 0 bases. The CDR3 DNA follows: TGTGCCTGTACACCCACCGGGGGGGTAGCCAAAAACATTCAGTACTTC. Amino acid sequence: CACTPTGGVAKNIQYF.

The chain has TRBV2 and TRBJ2-6, with D perhaps TRBD2 (5 bases). The CDR3 is 14 residues long. Between the trimmed V and J ends, which lost 7 bases and 0 bases, there was a span of 7 bases. Germline CDR1 SNHLY, CDR2 FYNNEI. The CDR3 loop is CASTDYSGANVLTF. The CDR3 coding sequence is TGTGCCAGCACCGACTACTCTGGGGCCAACGTCCTGACTTTC.

The CDR3 DNA is TGTGCCAGCAGCCTACTAGCGGGAGTTTCGCATGAGCAGTTCTTC. The encoded protein is CASSLLAGVSHEQFF. The genes are TRBV7-3 and TRBJ2-1; 11 nucleotides line up with TRBD2. This CDR3 region has 15 residues. In germline, CDR1 is SGHTA, CDR2 FQGTGA. The trim removed 5 bases at V and 8 bases at J, leaving 8 bases unmatched.

This clone was counted a single time. V usage is TRBV4-2 and J usage is TRBJ1-5; D possibly corresponds to TRBD1 (6 bases). The CDR3 consists of 15 residues. Trimming removed 1 base at V and 11 bases at J, with 18 bases between. CDR1 is LGHNA, CDR2 YNFKEQ, per germline. The DNA for the CDR3 is TGTGCCAGCAGCCAAGCCACAGGGAAGGCCTCATCCCAGCATTTT. This sequence encodes CASSQATGKASSQHF.

This chain joins TRBV18 and TRBJ2-1, with D perhaps TRBD2 (6 bases). Germline V gene data show CDR1 as KGHSH and CDR2 as LQKENI. The length of the CDR3 is 14 residues. V was cut by 3 bases and J by 8 bases, with 14 bases left in between. CDR3 coding DNA: TGTGCCAGCTCACCGAGGGACTCTTTGGATGAGCAGTTCTTC. It codes for CASSPRDSLDEQFF.